This T cell receptor beta chain was recorded in a study of blood T cell repertoires in COVID-19. Some clones are missing from TCRdb's copy, which holds only in-frame ones; the method was immunoSEQ multiplex PCR. The data contain some 460,000 clones, around 87% of them singletons. Participants came from 24 US areas, aged about 18 to 95 years. Two negative PCRs, clearance, or symptom resolution had been documented for recovered Cohort 3 donors. The TCR was taken from a woman aged 18 to 35 who had recovered from COVID-19. The specimen sequenced was PBMCs or T cells enriched from blood (not recorded which).

The CDR3 DNA reads as TGCAGCGTTGACAGGGCGAGTGGCTACACCTTC. Protein sequence: CSVDRASGYTF. J is TRBJ1-2 and V is TRBV29-1, with D maybe TRBD1 (5 bases). CDR3 length: 11 residues. V lost 3 bases, J lost 7 bases, and 9 bases lay in between. Germline CDR1 SQVTM, CDR2 ANQGSEA.